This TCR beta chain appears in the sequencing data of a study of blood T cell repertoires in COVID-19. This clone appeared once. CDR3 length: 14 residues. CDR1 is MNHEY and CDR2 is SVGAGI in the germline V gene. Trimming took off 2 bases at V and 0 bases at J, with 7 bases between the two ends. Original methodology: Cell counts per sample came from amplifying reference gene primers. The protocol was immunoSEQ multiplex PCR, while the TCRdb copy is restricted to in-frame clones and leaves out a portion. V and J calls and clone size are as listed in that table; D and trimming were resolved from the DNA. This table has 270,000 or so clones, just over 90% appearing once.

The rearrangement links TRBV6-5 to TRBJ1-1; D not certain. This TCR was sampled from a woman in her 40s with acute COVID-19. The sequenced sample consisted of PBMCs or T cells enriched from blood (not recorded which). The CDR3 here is CASSYGKMNTEAFF. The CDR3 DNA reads TGTGCCAGCAGTTACGGCAAGATGAACACTGAAGCTTTCTTT.